The 31 T cell receptor beta chains below were found in one sample sequenced in a study of cytomegalovirus exposure and HLA in healthy donors. PCR primers comprised 60 Vbeta and 13 Jbeta primers. Some clones are missing from TCRdb's copy, which holds only in-frame ones; the method was immunoSEQ multiplex PCR. Of about 120,000 clones in the sample, around 79% were seen once. Sequenced material: PBMCs. These receptors originate from a woman younger than 30 in good health and CMV-seronegative.

The rearrangement joins TRBV2 to TRBJ2-7; perhaps TRBD2 as D (5 bases). V shed 3 bases and J shed 2 bases, with 11 bases lying between them. There are 14 residues in the CDR3. CDR1 and CDR2 from the germline V gene are SNHLY and FYNNEI. As DNA, the CDR3 is TGTGCCAGCAGTGACGGGGATGTTGCCTACGAGCAGTACTTC. Protein sequence: CASSDGDVAYEQYF.

This clone has a handful of counts. The V gene is TRBV2, the J gene TRBJ2-3; no clear D. Trimming shortened V by 5 bases and J by 2 bases, and 5 bases separated the two germline ends. The V gene's germline CDR1 is SNHLY and CDR2 FYNNEI. CDR3 length equals 12 residues. DNA for the CDR3: TGTGCCAGCAGTCCTAACACAGATACGCAGTATTTT. It specifies CASSPNTDTQYF.

The chain combines TRBV25-1 with TRBJ1-1, with D uncertain. Germline CDR1 is MGHDK and CDR2 is SYGVNS. CDR3 length: 14 residues. V was pared by 3 bases and J by 0 bases, with 8 bases between. Here the CDR3 DNA reads TGTGCCAGCAGTGACTCCCTCCTGAACACTGAAGCTTTCTTT. Translation: CASSDSLLNTEAFF.

The V gene is TRBV13, the J gene TRBJ1-1; 8 bases fit TRBD1. V shed 2 bases and J 0 bases; nucleotides not matched to a gene: 5. The CDR3 spans 16 residues. Germline CDR1 is PRHDT and CDR2 is FYEKMQ (reference sequence). CDR3 DNA: TGTGCCAGCAGCTTAATTGGGACAGGTATGAACACTGAAGCTTTCTTT. It is translated as CASSLIGTGMNTEAFF.

The chain employs TRBV5-8 and TRBJ1-2; 8 positions agree with TRBD1. Germline CDR1 is SGHTS and CDR2 is YDEGEE. The length of the CDR3 is 15 residues. V lost 1 base, J lost 5 bases, and 7 bases stayed unmatched. The chain's CDR3 is CASSLPRTGKYGYTF. DNA for the CDR3: TGTGCCAGCAGCTTGCCAAGGACAGGGAAGTATGGCTACACCTTC.

V and J are TRBV29-1 and TRBJ1-1; D perhaps matches TRBD1 (5 bases). Per germline, CDR1 SQVTM and CDR2 ANQGSEA. This CDR3 is 14 amino acids long. V dropped 5 bases and J dropped 2 bases, with 15 bases sitting between them. The CDR3 nucleotides read TGCAGCGTTCGATCCATACAGGATAACACTGAAGCTTTCTTT. Translated: CSVRSIQDNTEAFF.

The rearrangement joins TRBV10-1 to TRBJ2-5; possibly TRBD2 for D (5 bases). In germline, CDR1 is WNHNN, CDR2 SYGVQD (reference sequence). With 5 bases removed from V and 3 bases from J, the gap between germline ends came to 13 bases. The CDR3 has 14 amino acids. CDR3 DNA sequence: TGCGCCAGCAGTCGGACTGATGCAAAAGAGACCCAGTACTTC. Residues: CASSRTDAKETQYF.

Only a few counts were recorded for this clone. This chain uses TRBV27 with TRBJ1-2, with 8 bases lining up with TRBD1. Germline V lookup: CDR1 MNHEY, CDR2 SMNVEV (reference sequence). Trimming cost V 3 bases and J 4 bases; bases outside gene matches: 4. The CDR3 sequence is 14 residues long. In DNA form, the CDR3 reads TGTGCCAGCAGTTTTCTACAGGGGGGCTATGGCTACACCTTC. Its protein is CASSFLQGGYGYTF.

Only one count was recorded for this clone. This rearrangement joins TRBV5-4 to TRBJ2-7; a weak D match, TRBD1 (6 bases). Trimming removed 0 bases from V and 3 bases from J, with 7 bases in between. CDR1 is SGHNT, CDR2 YYREEE, per germline (reference sequence). The CDR3 has 13 amino acids. The CDR3: CASSLDRDYEQYF. In DNA, the CDR3 is TGTGCCAGCAGCTTGGACAGGGACTACGAGCAGTACTTC. Variable domain in full (rest from reference TRBV5-4 and TRBJ2-7): ETGVTQSPTHLIKTRGQQVTLRCSSQSGHNTVSWYQQALGQGPQFIFQYYREEENGRGNFPPRFSGLQFPNYSSELNVNALELDDSALYLCASSLDRDYEQYFGPGTRLTVT.

CDR3 region: CAQMGTGGFTEAFF. Here the CDR3 DNA reads TGTGCCCAAATGGGGACAGGGGGGTTCACTGAAGCTTTCTTT. This chain links TRBV30 with TRBJ1-1; the match to TRBD1 covers 11 bases. Germline trimming cut 8 bases from V and 4 bases from J; bases unmatched to any gene: 9. Looked up from germline, CDR1 is GTSNPN and CDR2 is SVGIG (reference sequence). This CDR3 has 14 amino acids.

The rearrangement uses TRBV5-1 and TRBJ2-1; D possibly corresponds to TRBD1 (5 bases). V was clipped by 2 bases and J by 8 bases, with 14 bases between them. The CDR3 spans 14 residues. The germline CDR1 and CDR2 sequences are SGHRS and YFSETQ. CDR3 DNA sequence: TGCGCCAGCAGCTTAACAGGAATTCGGGATGAGCAGTTCTTC. It encodes CASSLTGIRDEQFF.

The V call is TRBV27, the J call TRBJ1-4; D is unresolved. The CDR3 is made up of 14 amino acids. In germline, CDR1 is MNHEY, CDR2 SMNVEV (reference sequence). Deletions cut 6 bases from V and 1 base from J, with 9 bases between. CDR3 bases: TGTGCCAGCAGGGGTAGAGGAACTAATGAAAAACTGTTTTTT. Its protein product is CASRGRGTNEKLFF.

This clone came up a few times. The V and J genes are TRBV19 and TRBJ2-5, with a possible D match to TRBD2 (6 bases). The J call is in doubt because the DNA end fits TRBJ2-7 better. This CDR3 region has 15 residues. Germline V gene data show CDR1 as LNHDA and CDR2 as SQIVND (reference sequence). The DNA for the CDR3 is TGTGCCAGTAGTACAGGGACTCTGATATCCTACGAGCAGTACTTC. Amino acids: CASSTGTLISYEQYF.

The chain joins TRBV5-8 to TRBJ2-5; 7 nucleotides match TRBD1. The DNA matches TRBJ2-7 better at its end, which makes the J call doubtful. CDR3 length equals 13 residues. Germline V gene sequence: CDR1 SGHTS, CDR2 YDEGEE. CDR3: CASSLDRGYEQYF. The CDR3 region has the DNA TGTGCCAGCAGCTTGGACAGGGGATACGAGCAGTACTTC.

This clone has just a few counts. J is TRBJ2-1 and V is TRBV9; 7 nucleotides match TRBD2. V was clipped by 4 bases and J by 8 bases; unmatched bases: 6. Germline values: CDR1 SGDLS, CDR2 YYNGEE. The CDR3 has 13 residues. The CDR3 DNA follows: TGTGCCAGCAGCCCACTAGCGAGGGATGAGCAGTTCTTC. It codes for CASSPLARDEQFF.

Only one count was recorded for this clone. At the DNA level, this CDR3 is encoded by other sequences in the same sample as well. This sequence joins TRBV15 and TRBJ1-2; possibly TRBD1 for D (5 bases). This CDR3 contains 15 residues. V lost 1 base and J lost 2, with 11 bases in between. Looked up from germline, CDR1 is LNHNV and CDR2 is YYDKDF (reference sequence). The CDR3 is CATSRGPGSNYGYTF. The CDR3 region has the DNA TGTGCCACCAGCAGAGGTCCAGGGTCAAACTATGGCTACACCTTC.

The chain employs TRBV9 and TRBJ1-1; 7 bases align to TRBD1. The CDR3 length is 12 residues. The germline gives CDR1 SGDLS, CDR2 YYNGEE. Trimming removed 3 bases from V and 7 bases from J; junction bases left unmatched: 3. The CDR3 loop is CASSAGTVEAFF. Here the CDR3 DNA reads TGTGCCAGCAGCGCCGGGACAGTTGAAGCTTTCTTT.

A single count supports this clone. One end of the junction fails to match germline, which may point to a read error. The chain carries TRBV7-3 and TRBJ2-6, with a possible D match to TRBD2 (7 bases). The CDR3 sequence is 13 residues long. CDR1 is SGHTA, CDR2 FQGTGA, per germline. The CDR3 protein is CASSLGGANGLTF. CDR3 sequence (DNA): TGTGCCAGCAGCTTGGGGGGGGCCAACGGCCTGACTTTC.

In nucleotides, the CDR3 is TGTGCCACCAGCAGAGGGGGGCTAGCTACGTCCGGCACAGATACGCAGTATTTT. Encoded protein: CATSRGGLATSGTDTQYF. The V gene is TRBV15, the J gene TRBJ2-3; maybe TRBD1 (6 bases). CDR3 length: 18 residues. The germline gives CDR1 LNHNV, CDR2 YYDKDF (reference sequence). Trimming cost V 1 base and J 1 base, with 18 bases left between them.

V usage is TRBV27 and J usage is TRBJ1-6; 7 bases match TRBD1. CDR1 is MNHEY, CDR2 SMNVEV, per germline (reference sequence). The CDR3 sequence is 14 residues long. V dropped 6 bases and J dropped 3; count of bases not matched to a gene: 2. The CDR3 nucleotides read TGTGCCAGCAGGGGGGACAGCTATAATTCACCCCTCCACTTT. As protein: CASRGDSYNSPLHF.

The V call is TRBV4-3, the J call TRBJ2-4, with a weak D call TRBD2 (6 bases). Germline CDR1 reads LGHNA; CDR2 reads YSLEER. V dropped 4 bases and J dropped 7 bases, with 23 bases sitting between them. The CDR3 extends over 17 amino acids. This CDR3 is CASSLLRDSSRGNIQYF. CDR3 coding DNA: TGCGCCAGCAGCCTCCTTCGGGACTCCTCCAGAGGCAACATTCAGTACTTC.

The genes are TRBV19 and TRBJ2-7, with D unclear. The germline CDR1 and CDR2 sequences are LNHDA and SQIVND (reference sequence). CDR3 length: 9 residues. Trimming removed 8 bases from V and 7 bases from J, with 6 bases in between. The CDR3 nucleotides read TGTGCCAGTTTAGTAGAGCAGTACTTC. This translates into CASLVEQYF.

V gene TRBV18 combines with J gene TRBJ1-1; a weak D match, TRBD1 (6 bases). V was pared by 2 bases and J by 0 bases, with 13 bases between. The germline V gene encodes CDR1 KGHSH and CDR2 LQKENI. CDR3 length equals 16 residues. Here the CDR3 reads CASSPSTGSMNTEAFF. For the CDR3, the DNA is TGTGCCAGCTCACCAAGCACAGGGTCAATGAACACTGAAGCTTTCTTT. The complete variable domain, with remaining parts taken from reference TRBV18 and TRBJ1-1, reads NAGVMQNPRHLVRRRGQEARLRCSPMKGHSHVYWYRQLPEEGLKFMVYLQKENIIDESGMPKERFSAEFPKEGPSILRIQQVVRGDSAAYFCASSPSTGSMNTEAFFGQGTRLTVV.

The chain carries TRBV6-1 and TRBJ1-3; D gene uncertain. Germline values: CDR1 MNHNS, CDR2 SASEGT. CDR3 length: 11 residues. Trimming stripped 8 bases from V and 15 bases from J, with 17 bases between. The CDR3: CASPAPAPGYF. DNA for the CDR3: TGTGCCAGCCCTGCACCCGCCCCAGGATATTTT.

The chain combines TRBV13 with TRBJ2-5, with a possible D match to TRBD2 (6 bases). The tail of the sequence fits TRBJ2-7 better, so the J call may be wrong. The CDR3 sequence is 16 residues long. The V gene's germline CDR1 is PRHDT and CDR2 FYEKMQ (reference sequence). The CDR3 DNA reads as TGTGCCAGCAGCCTTTCCCCCGCGGGACTTTCCTACGAGCAGTACTTC. Encoded protein: CASSLSPAGLSYEQYF.

With respect to this clone: One end of the junction varies from germline; a read error may be responsible. The chain recombines TRBV7-7 with TRBJ2-1; the D gene is possibly TRBD1 (5 bases). Per germline, CDR1 SSHAT and CDR2 FNYEAQ (reference sequence). The CDR3 length is 13 residues. In nucleotides, the CDR3 is TGTGCTAGCAGCATGGACATCTACAATGAGCAGTTCTTC. This sequence encodes CASSMDIYNEQFF. Filled out from reference TRBV7-7 and TRBJ2-1, the complete variable domain reads GAGVSQSPRYKVTKRGQDVTLRCDPISSHATLYWYQQALGQGPEFLTYFNYEAQPDKSGLPSDRFSAERPEGSISTLTIQRTEQRDSAMYRCASSMDIYNEQFFGPGTRLTVL.

The chain employs TRBV5-4 and TRBJ1-1; 7 nucleotides agree with TRBD1. V lost 5 bases to trimming and J lost 5 bases; unmatched junction nucleotides: 3. The germline gives CDR1 SGHNT, CDR2 YYREEE (reference sequence). This CDR3 is 12 amino acids long. The CDR3 region has the DNA TGTGCCAGCAGAAAACAGGGGACTGAAGCTTTCTTT. Translated: CASRKQGTEAFF.

The chain links TRBV5-4 to TRBJ2-7; 8 bases map to TRBD1. Trimming at V came to 0 bases and at J to 4 bases, leaving 6 bases not matched to a gene. CDR1 and CDR2 (germline): SGHNT, YYREEE (reference sequence). The CDR3 runs to 15 residues. The CDR3, as DNA: TGTGCCAGCAGCTTGGGACAGGGGATGATGTACGAGCAGTACTTC. This translates into CASSLGQGMMYEQYF.

V gene TRBV23-1 combines with J gene TRBJ2-1; weak D call: TRBD2 (7 bases). TRBV23-1 is assigned to the ORF class and has an uncertain function. CDR3 length: 15 amino acids. The V end lost 1 base, the J end lost 6 bases, and 13 bases lay between the germline ends. CDR3 bases: TGCGCCAGCAGTCAATGGAGGGGGGGAAGCAATGAGCAGTTCTTC. Translated: CASSQWRGGSNEQFF.

The rearrangement joins TRBV6-5 to TRBJ1-2, with TRBD1 matching 9 bases. This CDR3 is 13 amino acids long. Germline CDR1 and CDR2: MNHEY and SVGAGI. Trimming took 8 bases from V and 8 from J; bases not matched to a gene: 9. The CDR3 region is CASRQGERWGYTF. CDR3 bases: TGTGCCAGCCGACAGGGGGAACGATGGGGCTACACCTTC.

This sequence joins TRBV11-2 and TRBJ2-5; 8 bases map to TRBD1. J lost 4 bases, V lost 0 bases, and 10 bases had no gene match. This CDR3 is 17 amino acids long. Germline V gene sequence: CDR1 SGHAT, CDR2 FQNNGV. CDR3 sequence: CASSLEFQGAFGETQYF. The DNA of the CDR3 is TGTGCCAGCAGCTTAGAGTTCCAGGGGGCGTTTGGAGAGACCCAGTACTTC.